The present entry profiles one T cell receptor beta chain with its context. Its antigen is not known. V was cut by 3 bases and J by 2 bases, with 13 bases left in between. CDR1 and CDR2 from the germline V gene are SNHLY and FYNNEI. The CDR3 has 15 amino acids. This sample is part of a study of T-cell reconstitution after alpha-beta-depleted transplantation in children. Unique molecular identifiers were incorporated during preparation of the TCRbeta library. Each CDR3 protein is one row after TCRdb ran MiXCR on the PCR reads. The sample consists of around 300,000 distinct CDR3 sequences, about 9.9% of them appearing once. Study conclusions and caveats: Among T cells one year after transplant, newly produced cells accounted for most counts and diversity. Recipient T cells and thymic progenitors that survived were the source of the high TCRbeta diversity seen at day 60 in some patients. About two months after transplant, alpha-beta T cells reportedly came from several hundred expanded graft clones.

Sequenced material: peripheral blood, taken 180 days after TCRalphabeta/CD19-depleted stem cell transplant. The receptor comes from a male patient aged 2-15 years who had a stem cell transplant for chronic granulomatous disease, so the T cells may come from the graft donor. The V and J genes are TRBV2 and TRBJ2-5; D gene unclear. CDR3 protein: CASSEWEGSQETQYF. The CDR3 region has the DNA TGTGCCAGCAGTGAGTGGGAAGGCAGTCAAGAGACCCAGTACTTC.